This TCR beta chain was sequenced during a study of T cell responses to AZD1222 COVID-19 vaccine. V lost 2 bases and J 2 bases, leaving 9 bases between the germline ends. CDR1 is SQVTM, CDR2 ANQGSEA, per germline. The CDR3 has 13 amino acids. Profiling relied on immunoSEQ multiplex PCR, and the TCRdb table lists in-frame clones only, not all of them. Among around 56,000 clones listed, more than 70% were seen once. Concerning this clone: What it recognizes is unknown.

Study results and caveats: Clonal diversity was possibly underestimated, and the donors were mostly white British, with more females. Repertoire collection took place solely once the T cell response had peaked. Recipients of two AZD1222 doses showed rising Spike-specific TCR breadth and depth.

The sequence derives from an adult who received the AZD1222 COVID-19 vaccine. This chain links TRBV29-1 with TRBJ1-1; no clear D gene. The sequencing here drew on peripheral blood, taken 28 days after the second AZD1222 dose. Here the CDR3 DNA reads TGCAGCGTTGAATCGGGGAAAAACACTGAAGCTTTCTTT. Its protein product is CSVESGKNTEAFF.